The sequence of this TCR beta chain was determined in a study of regulatory T cells in long-lasting Graves disease. Described time point: newly diagnosed GD, antithyroid drugs for less than 3 months. There was RNA extracted from PBMCs, and the TCR library was made from it. The germline V gene has CDR1 MNHEY and CDR2 SVGAGI. This CDR3 is built from 14 residues. With iRepertoire HTBI primers and Arm-PCR of CDR3 regions, TCR beta libraries were built. TCRdb passed the multiplex PCR reads through MiXCR, listing each CDR3 protein once. This table holds around 250,000 distinct CDR3 sequences, roughly 21% found once. This clonotype appeared many times. At one of its ends the junction is not consistent with the germline gene, which may arise from a read error.

Source: peripheral blood mononuclear cells (PBMCs), taken at new diagnosis, from a patient treated with antithyroid drugs. This TCR was recovered from a female donor with Graves disease. V gene TRBV6-5 combines with J gene TRBJ2-1; D remains ambiguous. The CDR3, as DNA: TGTGCCAGCAGTTACTCGCACGGGTACATTGAGCAGTTCTTC. Encoded protein: CASSYSHGYIEQFF.